What follows are 27 T cell receptor beta chains derived from one specimen sequenced in a study of identical twins. TCRdb re-derived calls from the 5' RACE reads in MiXCR, one entry per CDR3 protein. The sample records about 730,000 distinct CDR3 sequences, about 20% being singletons. This sample was also put to use in a study of T cells expressing NK-cell markers.

Sequencing was done on a sample of PBMCs. All receptors derive from a woman aged 18-29 years in good health.

This clonotype was picked up a small number of times. The chain carries TRBV20-1 and TRBJ1-6, with 9 nucleotides matching TRBD1. CDR1 is DFQATT, CDR2 SNEGSKA, per germline (reference sequence). V lost 5 bases to trimming and J lost 8 bases; unmatched junction nucleotides: 10. The CDR3 spans 15 residues. The chain's CDR3 is CSASKQRDRDSPLHF. The DNA of the CDR3 is TGCAGTGCTTCAAAACAGCGGGACAGGGATTCACCCCTCCACTTT.

This clonotype occurred many times. This chain joins TRBV20-1 and TRBJ2-7; D gene uncertain. The CDR3 is 14 residues long. CDR1 DFQATT and CDR2 SNEGSKA come from the germline V gene (reference sequence). V was cut by 3 bases and J by 0 bases, with 12 bases left in between. The CDR3 DNA reads as TGCAGTGCTAGGGGGATGGGTAGCTCCTACGAGCAGTACTTC. Translation: CSARGMGSSYEQYF.

This chain uses TRBV20-1 with TRBJ2-7; D assignment may be TRBD1 or TRBD2 (5 bases each). This CDR3 contains 13 residues. V gave up 6 bases and J gave up 5 bases, with 17 bases separating them. Looked up from germline, CDR1 is DFQATT and CDR2 is SNEGSKA (reference sequence). The CDR3 reads CSAELGDPHEQYF. CDR3 DNA sequence: TGCAGTGCGGAACTAGGGGACCCACACGAGCAGTACTTC.

The chain is built from TRBV29-1 and TRBJ1-2, with 7 positions matching TRBD1. Germline V gene data show CDR1 as SQVTM and CDR2 as ANQGSEA. The CDR3 totals 15 residues. V was clipped by 6 bases and J by 0 bases; unmatched bases: 10. CDR3 amino acids: CSVYTPGTANYGYTF. The CDR3 bases are TGCAGCGTCTACACGCCTGGGACAGCTAACTATGGCTACACCTTC.

This clonotype was counted only a few times. The CDR3 reads CATSRAKTRLALFF. CDR3 DNA: TGTGCCACCAGCAGAGCCAAAACTAGGTTAGCTCTGTTCTTC. The rearrangement links TRBV15 to TRBJ2-1; TRBD2 might be the D (5 bases). The CDR3 is 14 residues long. V was trimmed by 1 base and J by 15 bases, leaving 19 bases between them. CDR1 is LNHNV, CDR2 YYDKDF, per germline (reference sequence).

This clonotype was detected only a few times. The V gene is TRBV6-5, the J gene TRBJ2-7; possible D gene TRBD2, 5 bases. From germline, CDR1 is MNHEY and CDR2 SVGAGI. CDR3 size: 15 residues. Trimming removed 4 bases at V and 3 bases at J, with 16 bases between. The CDR3 sequence: CASSFGGGRHYEQYF. The DNA for the CDR3 is TGTGCCAGCAGTTTCGGTGGCGGGCGGCACTACGAGCAGTACTTC.

V and J are TRBV2 and TRBJ2-1; possible D gene TRBD2, 6 bases. The CDR3 has 13 residues. V was clipped by 8 bases and J by 3 bases, with 11 bases between them. Germline lookup yields CDR1 SNHLY and CDR2 FYNNEI. DNA for the CDR3: TGTGCCAGCTGCGGGATAGGCTACAATGAGCAGTTCTTC. Its protein is CASCGIGYNEQFF.

The chain recombines TRBV9 with TRBJ2-6; 13 bases agree with TRBD2. The trim removed 0 bases at V and 2 bases at J, leaving 5 bases unmatched. The germline gives CDR1 SGDLS, CDR2 YYNGEE. CDR3 length equals 19 residues. CDR3 sequence reads: CASSVARLAGGAGANVLTF. DNA for the CDR3: TGTGCCAGCAGCGTAGCTAGACTAGCGGGAGGAGCTGGGGCCAACGTCCTGACTTTC.

This clonotype has a handful of counts. The rearrangement links TRBV20-1 to TRBJ2-5; D may be TRBD2 (6 bases). CDR1 is DFQATT and CDR2 is SNEGSKA in the germline V gene (reference sequence). V lost 1 base, J lost 4 bases, and 10 bases lay in between. This CDR3 is built from 13 residues. The CDR3 here is CSARGGGAETQYF. The CDR3 bases are TGCAGTGCTAGAGGTGGCGGGGCAGAGACCCAGTACTTC.

In its sample, this clonotype was seen a few times. This chain uses TRBV5-1 with TRBJ1-2, with a possible D match to TRBD1 (6 bases). Germline CDR1 reads SGHRS; CDR2 reads YFSETQ. The CDR3 contains 13 residues. V lost 4 bases, J lost 4 bases, and 11 bases lay in between. CDR3 protein: CASSPGHPYGYTF. The CDR3 bases are TGCGCCAGCAGCCCGGGACACCCCTATGGCTACACCTTC. Based on the CDR3 plus reference TRBV5-1 and TRBJ1-2, the full variable domain is KAGVTQTPRYLIKTRGQQVTLSCSPISGHRSVSWYQQTPGQGLQFLFEYFSETQRNKGNFPGRFSGRQFSNSRSEMNVSTLELGDSALYLCASSPGHPYGYTFGSGTRLTVV.

Only a few counts were recorded for this clonotype. The CDR3 sequence: CASSQLPGQDSEQFF. The CDR3 nucleotides read TGTGCCAGCAGCCAACTGCCGGGACAGGACTCTGAGCAGTTCTTC. The V gene is TRBV7-2, the J gene TRBJ2-1; TRBD1 matches 8 bases. Germline values: CDR1 SGHTA, CDR2 FQGNSA. V shed 5 bases and J 9 bases; nucleotides not matched to a gene: 12. The CDR3 is 15 amino acids.

This clonotype was counted only a few times. V usage is TRBV2 and J usage is TRBJ2-3; D ambiguous. Germline V gene lookup returns CDR1 SNHLY and CDR2 FYNNEI. V was pared by 4 bases and J by 5 bases, with 7 bases between. The CDR3 runs 12 residues. This chain's CDR3 is CASSASRDTQYF. The DNA of the CDR3 is TGTGCCAGCAGTGCCAGCCGAGATACGCAGTATTTT.

This clonotype was seen only a few times. The chain couples TRBV12-3 or TRBV12-4 to TRBJ2-5; 11 bases agree with TRBD2. The CDR3 covers 15 residues. V gave up 6 bases and J gave up 5 bases; unmatched junction bases: 8. CDR3 nucleotide sequence: TGTGCCAGCAGCCATGGCCTAGCGGGGGGTGAGACCCAGTACTTC. This gives the protein CASSHGLAGGETQYF.

The gene calls are TRBV12-3 or TRBV12-4 and TRBJ2-3; D remains ambiguous. There are 15 residues in the CDR3. The V end was cut by 5 bases, the J end by 1 base, with 13 bases between. CDR3 region: CASSPQTRGTDTQYF. The CDR3 DNA is TGTGCCAGCAGTCCCCAAACAAGAGGCACAGATACGCAGTATTTT.

This clonotype was observed many times. The chain uses TRBV6-1 and TRBJ2-5; 12 bases align to TRBD2. The CDR3 has 14 residues. From germline, CDR1 is MNHNS and CDR2 SASEGT. The V segment lost 6 bases and the J segment 4 bases; nucleotides outside the gene matches: 3. The CDR3 nucleotides read TGTGCCAGCAGACTAGCGGGAGGCCCAGAGACCCAGTACTTC. Translating it yields CASRLAGGPETQYF.

The chain links TRBV15 to TRBJ2-2; 8 bases line up with TRBD2. This CDR3 has 15 amino acids. Per germline, CDR1 LNHNV and CDR2 YYDKDF (reference sequence). The V segment lost 8 bases and the J segment 5 bases; nucleotides outside the gene matches: 10. The CDR3 sequence: CATGPGGPRTGELFF. The CDR3 DNA is TGTGCCACCGGTCCGGGAGGGCCTAGAACCGGGGAGCTGTTTTTT.

Only a few counts were recorded for this clonotype. The V call is TRBV5-1, the J call TRBJ2-7; 13 bases line up with TRBD2. CDR3 length: 16 amino acids. Trimming cost V 1 base and J 7 bases; bases outside gene matches: 8. Germline CDR1 SGHRS, CDR2 YFSETQ. Here the CDR3 DNA reads TGCGCCAGCAGCTTGAAGGGGACTAGCGGGGTTGGAGAGCAGTACTTC. Encoded protein: CASSLKGTSGVGEQYF.

This chain connects TRBV5-3 to TRBJ2-1; 8 bases are shared with TRBD1. TRBV5-3 is an ORF, and what it does is uncertain. The CDR3 is 12 amino acids. The V and J ends lost 9 bases and 10 bases, in that order; junction bases with no gene match: 9. For the CDR3, the DNA is TGTGCCATGAGCTCCGGGACAGGAGAGCAGTTCTTC. Translation: CAMSSGTGEQFF.

The rearrangement links TRBV18 to TRBJ2-1; no reliable D call. The CDR3 has 14 amino acids. Between the trimmed V and J ends, which lost 5 bases and 6 bases, there was a span of 14 bases. From germline, CDR1 is KGHSH and CDR2 LQKENI. The chain's CDR3 is CASSAVLGPNEQFF. The CDR3 nucleotides are TGTGCCAGCTCAGCGGTCTTAGGGCCCAATGAGCAGTTCTTC.

The chain couples TRBV10-3 to TRBJ1-3; D is undetermined. The CDR3 totals 15 residues. V was pared by 3 bases and J by 0 bases, with 9 bases between. CDR1 and CDR2 from the germline V gene are ENHRY and SYGVKD. This CDR3 reads CAISDSGISGNTIYF. CDR3 sequence (DNA): TGTGCCATCAGTGATTCAGGCATCTCTGGAAACACCATATATTTT.

This clonotype was observed a handful of times. This sequence joins TRBV7-3 and TRBJ2-2, with 8 bases lining up with TRBD1. With 10 bases clipped from V and 3 bases from J, the junction kept 13 bases outside the gene matches. The CDR3 is 16 residues long. Germline-derived CDR1 and CDR2 are SGHTA and FQGTGA. As DNA, the CDR3 is TGTGCCACCTCGAAGTCCAGGACAGGGTACACCGGGGAGCTGTTTTTT. Protein: CATSKSRTGYTGELFF.

This clonotype has just a few counts. The chain joins TRBV7-9 to TRBJ2-7; 7 nucleotides agree with TRBD1. CDR1 SEHNR and CDR2 FQNEAQ come from the germline V gene (reference sequence). This CDR3 spans 15 amino acids. With V trimmed by 1 base and J by 3 bases, 6 bases remained unmatched. DNA of the CDR3: TGTGCCAGCAGCTTAGGGTTTGGGACAGACTACGAGCAGTACTTC. Protein product: CASSLGFGTDYEQYF.

V is TRBV24-1 and J is TRBJ2-1; D not resolved. This CDR3 region has 13 residues. The V end lost 7 bases, the J end lost 0 bases, and 6 bases lay between the germline ends. In germline, CDR1 is KGHDR, CDR2 SFDVKD. CDR3 nucleotides: TGTGCCACCAGCACTACCTCCTACAATGAGCAGTTCTTC. Its translation: CATSTTSYNEQFF.

The chain is built from TRBV9 and TRBJ2-7, with D maybe TRBD1 (6 bases). The CDR3 spans 15 residues. Germline CDR1 reads SGDLS; CDR2 reads YYNGEE. The V and J ends lost 3 bases and 1 base respectively, with 14 bases between them. In DNA, the CDR3 is TGTGCCAGCAGCGCGACAGGCCTCCTGTCCTACGAGCAGTACTTC. This sequence encodes CASSATGLLSYEQYF.

The CDR3 spells CASSSLMQGASEKLFF. DNA for the CDR3: TGTGCCAGCAGCAGCCTAATGCAGGGGGCGAGTGAAAAACTGTTTTTT. The genes are TRBV5-5 and TRBJ1-4, with 8 bases that match TRBD1. V gave up 4 bases and J gave up 7 bases; unmatched junction bases: 12. Germline V lookup: CDR1 SGHKS, CDR2 YYEKEE (reference sequence). CDR3 length: 16 residues.

This clonotype has a handful of counts. The chain employs TRBV20-1 and TRBJ1-1; D is possibly TRBD1 (5 bases). Germline V gives CDR1 DFQATT, CDR2 SNEGSKA (reference sequence). The CDR3 spans 12 residues. The ends were cut back, 0 bases at V and 5 bases at J, with 7 bases in the middle. The CDR3 region has the DNA TGCAGTGCTAGAGAGCAGGGAACTGAAGCTTTCTTT. Translating it yields CSAREQGTEAFF.

This clonotype was observed a few times. The J gene is TRBJ2-7, the V gene TRBV25-1; 10 positions agree with TRBD1. The CDR3 spans 15 residues. CDR1 MGHDK and CDR2 SYGVNS come from the germline V gene. V was pared by 6 bases and J by 5 bases, with 10 bases of the junction left unmatched. Here the CDR3 reads CASSPPGTGANEQYF. The DNA for the CDR3 is TGTGCCAGCAGCCCTCCCGGGACAGGGGCAAACGAGCAGTACTTC.